Presented here are 10 T cell receptor beta chains from one specimen sequenced in a study of regulatory T cells in long-lasting Graves disease. To make TCR beta libraries, researchers used iRepertoire HTBI primers and Arm-PCR of CDR3 regions. TCRdb processed the multiplex PCR reads anew with MiXCR; each CDR3 protein has one entry. The table shows roughly 430,000 distinct CDR3 sequences, with about a sixth occurring only once. As for time point: newly diagnosed GD, antithyroid drugs for less than 3 months. RNA extracted from PBMCs served as the sequencing template. These data also formed part of another study, on T cells in Graves' hyperthyroidism and ophthalmopathy.

Material: peripheral blood mononuclear cells (PBMCs), obtained at new diagnosis, from a patient treated with antithyroid drugs. These receptors all stem from a woman in her twenties or thirties with Graves disease.

The chain combines TRBV10-3 with TRBJ2-2; D is unclear. The CDR3 consists of 11 residues. Looked up from germline, CDR1 is ENHRY and CDR2 is SYGVKD. The V end was cut by 10 bases, the J end by 7 bases, with 10 bases between. CDR3 region: CATGIYGELFF. DNA of the CDR3: TGTGCCACCGGTATCTACGGGGAGCTGTTTTTT.

This clonotype was counted ten times or more. The chain is built from TRBV28 and TRBJ1-6; weak D call: TRBD1 (5 bases). Germline V gene data show CDR1 as MDHEN and CDR2 as SYDVKM. Trimming took off 3 bases at V and 6 bases at J, with 12 bases between the two ends. CDR3 length: 15 amino acids. The CDR3 bases are TGTGCCAGCAGTTTTTGGCAGGGTTTTAATTCACCCCTCCACTTT. It specifies CASSFWQGFNSPLHF.

This clonotype was seen only a few times. This sequence joins TRBV7-2 and TRBJ2-7; D possibly corresponds to TRBD2 (6 bases). The CDR3 has 15 amino acids. Per the germline V gene, CDR1 is SGHTA and CDR2 is FQGNSA. The V end lost 4 bases, the J end lost 1 base, and 14 bases lay between the germline ends. The CDR3 region is CASSSRRERSYEQYF. The DNA of the CDR3 is TGTGCCAGCAGCTCGAGGAGGGAGAGGTCCTACGAGCAGTACTTC.

This clonotype was recorded many times. The V and J genes are TRBV5-1 and TRBJ2-1, with D maybe TRBD1 (6 bases). The CDR3 spans 16 residues. Germline V gene data show CDR1 as SGHRS and CDR2 as YFSETQ. V lost 7 bases and J lost 5, with 22 bases in between. The CDR3 loop is CASSHDATGRDNEQFF. The CDR3 DNA reads as TGCGCCAGCTCTCACGACGCGACAGGCCGGGACAATGAGCAGTTCTTC.

In DNA, the CDR3 is TGTGCCAGCAGTTCCGGGACTAGCGGGAGTTTGGACGAGCAGTACTTC. Protein sequence: CASSSGTSGSLDEQYF. The chain combines TRBV7-9 with TRBJ2-7; 14 bases agree with TRBD2. Germline V gene sequence: CDR1 SEHNR, CDR2 FQNEAQ (reference sequence). Trimming cost V 6 bases and J 5 bases; bases outside gene matches: 9. The CDR3 runs to 16 residues.

This clonotype was seen a few times. The CDR3 nucleotides are TGTGCCAGCAGCCCCCAGAGCCAACAGGGCTGGCGAAACACCATATATTTT. This encodes CASSPQSQQGWRNTIYF. The gene calls are TRBV7-9 and TRBJ1-3, with D tentatively TRBD1 (6 bases). The CDR3 has 17 amino acids. V lost 5 bases and J lost 5, with 22 bases in between. The germline CDR1 and CDR2 sequences are SEHNR and FQNEAQ (reference sequence).

This clonotype has a handful of counts. This may come from a read error, since a much larger clone is one base off. The chain carries TRBV27 and TRBJ2-1, with 7 bases aligning to TRBD2. After removal of 5 bases from V and 8 bases from J, the junction contained 18 bases not matched to a gene. This CDR3 is built from 17 residues. Germline CDR1 is MNHEY and CDR2 is SMNVEV (reference sequence). CDR3 DNA sequence: TGTGCCAGCAGTGAGTCCCTCCGTGGCGGGAGTATCGATGAGCAGTTCTTC. Protein product: CASSESLRGGSIDEQFF.

This clonotype was seen a few times. The rearrangement joins TRBV4-1 to TRBJ1-1; 8 bases match TRBD1. Germline CDR1 MGHRA, CDR2 YSYEKL. This CDR3 contains 16 residues. V was pared by 0 bases and J by 1 base, with 4 bases of the junction left unmatched. The CDR3 reads CASSQEGQARNTEAFF. CDR3 nucleotide sequence: TGCGCCAGCAGCCAAGAGGGACAGGCCAGGAACACTGAAGCTTTCTTT.

This clonotype was counted at least ten times. The gene calls are TRBV20-1 and TRBJ1-6; D not resolved. Germline-derived CDR1 and CDR2 are DFQATT and SNEGSKA (reference sequence). The CDR3 runs to 14 residues. V lost 6 bases, J lost 2 bases, and 11 bases lay in between. As DNA, the CDR3 is TGCAGTGCCCAACGAGCCGCCTATAATTCACCCCTCCACTTT. As protein: CSAQRAAYNSPLHF.

This clonotype was counted at least ten times. This chain joins TRBV14 and TRBJ1-1, with D uncertain. The length of the CDR3 is 13 residues. CDR1 is SGHDN and CDR2 is FVKESK in the germline V gene. The V gene lost 0 bases and the J gene lost 6 bases, with 8 bases spanning the gap. CDR3 sequence: CASSQERGSEAFF. DNA of the CDR3: TGTGCCAGCAGCCAAGAACGAGGCTCTGAAGCTTTCTTT.